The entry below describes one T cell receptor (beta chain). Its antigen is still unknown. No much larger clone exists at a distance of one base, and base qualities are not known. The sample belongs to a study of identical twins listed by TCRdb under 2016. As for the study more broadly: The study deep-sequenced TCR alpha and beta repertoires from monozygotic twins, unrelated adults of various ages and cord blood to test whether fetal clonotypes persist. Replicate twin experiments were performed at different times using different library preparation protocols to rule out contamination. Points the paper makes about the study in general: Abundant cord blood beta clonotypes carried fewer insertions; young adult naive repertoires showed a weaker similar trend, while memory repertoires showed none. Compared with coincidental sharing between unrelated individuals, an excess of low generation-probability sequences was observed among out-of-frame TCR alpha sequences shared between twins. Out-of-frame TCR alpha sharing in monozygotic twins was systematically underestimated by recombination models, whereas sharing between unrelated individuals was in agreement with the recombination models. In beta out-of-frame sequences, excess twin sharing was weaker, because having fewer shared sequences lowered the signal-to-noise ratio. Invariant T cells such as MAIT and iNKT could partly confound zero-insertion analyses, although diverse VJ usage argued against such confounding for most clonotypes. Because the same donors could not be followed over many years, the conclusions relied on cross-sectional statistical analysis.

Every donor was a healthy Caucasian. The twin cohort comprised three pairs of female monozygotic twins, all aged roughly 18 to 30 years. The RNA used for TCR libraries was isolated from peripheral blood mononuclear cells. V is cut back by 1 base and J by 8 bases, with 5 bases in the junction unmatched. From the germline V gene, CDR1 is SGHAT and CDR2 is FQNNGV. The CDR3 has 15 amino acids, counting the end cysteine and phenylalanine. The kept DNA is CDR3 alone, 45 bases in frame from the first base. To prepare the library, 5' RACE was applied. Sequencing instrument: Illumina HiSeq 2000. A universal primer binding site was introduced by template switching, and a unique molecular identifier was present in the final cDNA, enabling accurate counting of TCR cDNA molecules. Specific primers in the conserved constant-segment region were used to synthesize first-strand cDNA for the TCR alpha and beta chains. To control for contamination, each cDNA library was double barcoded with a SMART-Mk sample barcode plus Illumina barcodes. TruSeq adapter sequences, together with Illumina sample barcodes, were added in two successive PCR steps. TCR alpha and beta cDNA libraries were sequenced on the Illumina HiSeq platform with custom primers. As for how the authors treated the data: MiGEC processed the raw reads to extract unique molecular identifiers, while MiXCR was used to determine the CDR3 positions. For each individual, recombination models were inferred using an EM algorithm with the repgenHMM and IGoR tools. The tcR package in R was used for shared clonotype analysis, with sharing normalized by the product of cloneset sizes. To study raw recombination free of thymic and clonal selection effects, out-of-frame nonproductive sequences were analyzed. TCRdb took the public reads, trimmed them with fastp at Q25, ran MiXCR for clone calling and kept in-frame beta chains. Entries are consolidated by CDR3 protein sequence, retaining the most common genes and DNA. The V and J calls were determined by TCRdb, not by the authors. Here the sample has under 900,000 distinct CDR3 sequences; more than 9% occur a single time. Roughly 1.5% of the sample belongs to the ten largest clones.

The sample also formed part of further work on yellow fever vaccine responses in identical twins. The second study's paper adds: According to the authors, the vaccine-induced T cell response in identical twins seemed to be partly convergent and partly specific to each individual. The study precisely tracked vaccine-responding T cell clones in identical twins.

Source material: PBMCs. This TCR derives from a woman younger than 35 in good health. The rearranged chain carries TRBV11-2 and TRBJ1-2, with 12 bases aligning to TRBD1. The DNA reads TGTGCCAGCAGCTTAGGACGGGACAGGGGGCAGGGCTACACCTTC. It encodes CASSLGRDRGQGYTF. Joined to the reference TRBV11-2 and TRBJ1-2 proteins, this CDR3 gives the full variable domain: EAGVAQSPRYKIIEKRQSVAFWCNPISGHATLYWYQQILGQGPKLLIQFQNNGVVDDSQLPKDRFSAERLKGVDSTLKIQPAKLEDSAVYLCASSLGRDRGQGYTFGSGTRLTVV.